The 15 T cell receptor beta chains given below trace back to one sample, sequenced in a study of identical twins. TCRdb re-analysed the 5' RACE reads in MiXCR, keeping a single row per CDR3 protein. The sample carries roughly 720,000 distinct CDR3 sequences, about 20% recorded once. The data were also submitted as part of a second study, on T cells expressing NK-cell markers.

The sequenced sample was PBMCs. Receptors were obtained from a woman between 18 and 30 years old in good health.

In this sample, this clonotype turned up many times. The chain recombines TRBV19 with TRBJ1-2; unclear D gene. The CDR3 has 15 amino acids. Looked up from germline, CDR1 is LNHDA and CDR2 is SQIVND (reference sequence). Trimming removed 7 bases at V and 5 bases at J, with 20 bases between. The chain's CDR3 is CASTAFGIRTYGYTF. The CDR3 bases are TGTGCCAGTACCGCCTTTGGGATACGAACTTATGGCTACACCTTC.

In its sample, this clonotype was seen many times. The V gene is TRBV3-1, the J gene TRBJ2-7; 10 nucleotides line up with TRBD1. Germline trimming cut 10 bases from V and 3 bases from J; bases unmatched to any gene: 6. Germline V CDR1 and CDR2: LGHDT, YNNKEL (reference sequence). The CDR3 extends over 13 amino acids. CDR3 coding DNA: TGTGCCACCGAACGGACAGGGGGCTACGAGCAGTACTTC. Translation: CATERTGGYEQYF.

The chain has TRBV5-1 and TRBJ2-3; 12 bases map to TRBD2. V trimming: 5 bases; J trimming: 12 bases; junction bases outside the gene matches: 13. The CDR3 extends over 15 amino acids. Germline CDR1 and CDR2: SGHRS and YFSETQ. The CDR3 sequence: CASRSVLAGGQDQYF. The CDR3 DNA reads TGCGCCAGCAGATCCGTACTAGCGGGGGGCCAGGACCAGTATTTT.

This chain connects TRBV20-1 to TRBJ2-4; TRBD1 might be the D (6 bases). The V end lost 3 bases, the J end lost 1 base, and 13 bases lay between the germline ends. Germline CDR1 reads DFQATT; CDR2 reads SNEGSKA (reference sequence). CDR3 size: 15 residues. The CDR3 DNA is TGCAGTGCTAGGAATTATCAGGGGGCCAAAAACATTCAGTACTTC. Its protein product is CSARNYQGAKNIQYF.

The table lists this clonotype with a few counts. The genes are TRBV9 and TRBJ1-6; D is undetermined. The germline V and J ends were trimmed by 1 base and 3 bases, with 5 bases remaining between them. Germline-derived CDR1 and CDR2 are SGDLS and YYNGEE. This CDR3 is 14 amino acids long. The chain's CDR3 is CASSVQFYNSPLHF. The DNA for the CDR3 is TGTGCCAGCAGCGTACAGTTCTATAATTCACCCCTCCACTTT.

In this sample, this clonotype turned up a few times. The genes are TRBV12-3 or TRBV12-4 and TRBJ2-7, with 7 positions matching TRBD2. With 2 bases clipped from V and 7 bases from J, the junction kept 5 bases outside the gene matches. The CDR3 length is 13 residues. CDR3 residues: CASSLMGAGEQYF. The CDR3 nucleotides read TGTGCCAGCAGTTTAATGGGAGCGGGGGAGCAGTACTTC.

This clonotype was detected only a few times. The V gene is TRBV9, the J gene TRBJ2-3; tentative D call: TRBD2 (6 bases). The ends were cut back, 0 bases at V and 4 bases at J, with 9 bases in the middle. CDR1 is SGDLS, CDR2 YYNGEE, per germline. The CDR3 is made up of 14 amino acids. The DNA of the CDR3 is TGTGCCAGCAGCGTAGTGGAGGGCGCAGATACGCAGTATTTT. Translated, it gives CASSVVEGADTQYF. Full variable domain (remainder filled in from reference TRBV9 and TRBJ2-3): DSGVTQTPKHLITATGQRVTLRCSPRSGDLSVYWYQQSLDQGLQFLIQYYNGEERAKGNILERFSAQQFPDLHSELNLSSLELGDSALYFCASSVVEGADTQYFGPGTRLTVL.

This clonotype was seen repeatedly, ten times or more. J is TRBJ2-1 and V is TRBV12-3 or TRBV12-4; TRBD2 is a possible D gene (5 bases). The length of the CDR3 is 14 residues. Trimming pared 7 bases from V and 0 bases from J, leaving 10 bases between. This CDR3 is CASTLGSSYNEQFF. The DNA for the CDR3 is TGTGCCAGCACCTTGGGGAGCTCCTACAATGAGCAGTTCTTC.

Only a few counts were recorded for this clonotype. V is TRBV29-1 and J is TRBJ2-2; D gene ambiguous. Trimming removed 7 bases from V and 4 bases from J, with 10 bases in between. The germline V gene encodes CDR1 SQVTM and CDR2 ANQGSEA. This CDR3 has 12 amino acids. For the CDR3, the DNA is TGCAGCGGCTCGCCAGTCACCGGGGAGCTGTTTTTT. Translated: CSGSPVTGELFF.

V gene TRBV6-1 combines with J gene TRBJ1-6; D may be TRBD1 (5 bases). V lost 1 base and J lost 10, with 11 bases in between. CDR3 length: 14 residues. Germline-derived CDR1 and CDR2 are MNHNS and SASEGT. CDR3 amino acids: CASSEVGGNSPLHF. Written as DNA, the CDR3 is TGTGCCAGCAGTGAAGTCGGGGGTAACTCACCCCTCCACTTT.

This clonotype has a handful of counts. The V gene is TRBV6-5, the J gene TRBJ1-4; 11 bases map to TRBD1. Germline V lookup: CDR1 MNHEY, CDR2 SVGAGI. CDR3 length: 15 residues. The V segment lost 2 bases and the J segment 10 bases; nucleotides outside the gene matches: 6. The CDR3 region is CASSYQGQGASKLFF. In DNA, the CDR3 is TGTGCCAGCAGTTACCAAGGACAGGGGGCATCAAAACTGTTTTTT.

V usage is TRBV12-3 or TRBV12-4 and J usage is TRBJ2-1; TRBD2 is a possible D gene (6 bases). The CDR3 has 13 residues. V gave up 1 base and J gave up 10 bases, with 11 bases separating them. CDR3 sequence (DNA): TGTGCCAGCAGTTTAGGCATGCGGGGCGAGCAGTTCTTC. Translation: CASSLGMRGEQFF.

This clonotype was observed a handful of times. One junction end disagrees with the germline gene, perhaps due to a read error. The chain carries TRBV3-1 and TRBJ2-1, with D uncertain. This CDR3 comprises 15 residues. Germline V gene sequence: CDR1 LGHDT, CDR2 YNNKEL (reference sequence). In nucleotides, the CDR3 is TGTGCCACCAGCCAAGCCAGATCCCCTTACAATGAGCAGTTCTTC. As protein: CATSQARSPYNEQFF.

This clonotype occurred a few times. The CDR3 DNA sequence: TGCAGTGCGGACGACCCAGTGGCGGGCCCCCACCCGGATACGCAGTATTTT. As protein: CSADDPVAGPHPDTQYF. The gene calls are TRBV20-1 and TRBJ2-3; tentatively, D is TRBD2 (5 bases). From germline, CDR1 is DFQATT and CDR2 SNEGSKA (reference sequence). Trimming removed 6 bases from V and 6 bases from J, with 28 bases in between. The CDR3 is 17 amino acids.

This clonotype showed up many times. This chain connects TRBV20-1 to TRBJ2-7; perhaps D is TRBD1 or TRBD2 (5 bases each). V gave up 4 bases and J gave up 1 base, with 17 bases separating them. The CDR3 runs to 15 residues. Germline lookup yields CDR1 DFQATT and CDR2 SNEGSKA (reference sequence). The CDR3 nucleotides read TGCAGTGCTAATCAATTCCGGGACCGGTCCTACGAGCAGTACTTC. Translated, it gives CSANQFRDRSYEQYF.